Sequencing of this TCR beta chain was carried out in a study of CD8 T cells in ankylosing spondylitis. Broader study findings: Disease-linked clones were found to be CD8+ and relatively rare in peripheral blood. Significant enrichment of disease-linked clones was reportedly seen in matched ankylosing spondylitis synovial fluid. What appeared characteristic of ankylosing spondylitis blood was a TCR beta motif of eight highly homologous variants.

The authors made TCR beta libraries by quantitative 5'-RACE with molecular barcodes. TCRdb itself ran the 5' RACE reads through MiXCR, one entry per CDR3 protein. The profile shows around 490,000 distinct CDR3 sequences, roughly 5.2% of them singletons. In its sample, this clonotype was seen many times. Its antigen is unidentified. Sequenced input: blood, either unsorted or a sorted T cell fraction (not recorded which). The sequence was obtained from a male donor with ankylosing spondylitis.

The CDR3 is CATSRVGNRGEAFF. The CDR3 nucleotides read TGTGCCACCAGCAGAGTTGGGAATCGGGGTGAAGCTTTCTTT. The rearrangement joins TRBV15 to TRBJ1-1; no clear D. The ends were cut back, 1 base at V and 7 bases at J, with 13 bases in the middle. The germline CDR1 and CDR2 sequences are LNHNV and YYDKDF (reference sequence). This CDR3 has 14 residues.